This T cell receptor (beta chain) comes out of a study of T-cell reconstitution after alpha-beta-depleted transplantation in children. Preparation of the TCRbeta library used unique molecular identifiers. MiXCR, applied by TCRdb to the PCR reads, yields one record per CDR3 protein. Found here are about 470,000 distinct CDR3 sequences, around two fifths of them singletons; the top ten hold approximately 30%. Details on this clonotype: Its antigen is still unknown.

CDR1 and CDR2 from the germline V gene are ENHRY and SYGVKD. V lost 10 bases to trimming and J lost 1 base; unmatched junction nucleotides: 17. The CDR3 consists of 17 residues. Study outcomes and limitations: About two months after transplant, alpha-beta T cells reportedly came from several hundred expanded graft clones. At one year after transplant, newly produced T cells mostly accounted for T-cell counts and diversity. Surviving recipient cells, namely T cells and thymic progenitors, were the source of high day-60 TCRbeta diversity in some patients.

This TCR came from a girl between 2 and 10 years old with aplastic anemia, due to receive a stem cell transplant. The V and J genes are TRBV10-3 and TRBJ2-7, with 9 bases matching TRBD1. This material consisted of PBMCs, taken before TCRalphabeta/CD19-depleted stem cell transplant. CDR3 region: CATGGGPTGGFSYEQYF. CDR3 coding DNA: TGTGCCACTGGGGGAGGACCTACAGGGGGCTTTTCCTACGAGCAGTACTTC.